Listed below are T cell receptor beta chains from one sample, sequenced in a study of identical twins. TCRdb reanalysed the 5' RACE reads using MiXCR and keeps one entry per CDR3 protein. The sample lists some 500,000 distinct CDR3 sequences, 14% seen once, with approximately 0.9% in the top ten. This sample also belongs to another study, concerning yellow fever vaccine responses in identical twins.

The specimen was CD4+ T cells sorted from blood. Every receptor here comes from a woman aged 18-35 years in good health. The conserved cysteine and the conserved F or W are not part of the CDR3 here. The D gene is left open where the match is weak.

11 | TRBV10-3 | TRBD2 | AIASGGQETQY
12 | TRBV11-2 | . | ACQMDWTSNEQF
11 | TRBV29-1 | . | STTVVAGETQY
11 | TRBV20-1 | . | SVGQGTGNTIY
14 | TRBV12-3/TRBV12-4 | TRBD2 | ASSMSGGLGADTQY
16 | TRBV12-3/TRBV12-4 | TRBD1 | ASSLAGGQGPSSYEQY
14 | TRBV6-2/TRBV6-3 | . | ASTRASLPIADTQY
11 | TRBV5-1 | . | ASSLQGSGELF
13 | TRBV5-1 | . | ASSWDGSSNQPQH
11 | TRBV28 | . | ASIQESNQPQH
10 | TRBV20-1 | . | SARGPAQPQH
13 | TRBV24-1 | . | ATSDLGSGWNEQF
14 | TRBV29-1 | . | SVTHRQTNSNQPQH
14 | TRBV6-2/TRBV6-3 | . | ASTEGGKRHPYEQY
12 | TRBV30 | . | AWRNGQSTDTQY
13 | TRBV27 | . | ASLAPRLQAYEQY
13 | TRBV5-1 | TRBD2 | ASSHTSGGNNEQF
12 | TRBV29-1 | TRBD1 | SVGKRQGGYGYT
12 | TRBV7-2 | . | ASSPRDHQETQY
14 | TRBV3-1 | TRBD1 | ASSPRMGQGTDTQY
11 | TRBV30 | . | AWSSQSTGELF
11 | TRBV5-1 | . | ASSPGDGNTIY
12 | TRBV7-9 | TRBD2 | ASVVGGSTDTQY
16 | TRBV12-3/TRBV12-4 | TRBD2 | ASSLARRTSGGQETQY
10 | TRBV29-1 | . | SVGLGFETQY
16 | TRBV2 | TRBD1 | TCSSGTGGVVSYNEQF
10 | TRBV6-2/TRBV6-3 | . | ASRAHLYEQY
14 | TRBV12-3/TRBV12-4 | TRBD1 | ASSGTGGVGIYEQY
13 | TRBV11-2 | . | ASSLPGRTKGEQY
15 | TRBV6-1 | . | ASSEGLPNPASYEQY
12 | TRBV15 | TRBD1 | ATSRDRQGNIQY
10 | TRBV11-2 | . | ASSLLKTTLF
14 | TRBV12-3/TRBV12-4 | TRBD2 | ASRQTSGGAADTQY
11 | TRBV7-2 | TRBD2 | ASSQFIAGRQF
15 | TRBV4-1 | TRBD2 | ASSQEGLAGTGNEQF
14 | TRBV6-2/TRBV6-3 | . | ASSYSLGGSGGTQY
12 | TRBV3-1 | . | ASSQLGGPYEQY